Shown below are 9 T cell receptor beta chains from a single sample sequenced in a study of response to subunit inactivated influenza vaccine. TCRdb ran MiXCR on the RT-PCR reads and lists one entry per CDR3 protein. The sample has fewer than 700,000 distinct CDR3 sequences, 10% to 15% seen once. Sequencing used PBMCs from blood, obtained 35 to 45 days after vaccination. These TCRs come from a man aged 45-65 years who received an inactivated influenza vaccine.

In its sample, this clonotype was seen a few times. This chain connects TRBV12-3 or TRBV12-4 to TRBJ1-5; the D gene is possibly TRBD1 (6 bases). With 5 bases removed from V and 0 bases from J, the gap between germline ends came to 14 bases. This CDR3 spans 16 amino acids. The CDR3, as DNA: TGTGCCAGCAGTACCGGGACATTATTTAGCAATCAGCCCCAGCATTTT. Protein product: CASSTGTLFSNQPQHF.

The chain uses TRBV12-3 or TRBV12-4 and TRBJ1-4; no reliable D call. V dropped 6 bases and J dropped 3 bases, with 14 bases sitting between them. The CDR3 runs 15 residues. The CDR3 loop reads CASRMREWANEKLFF. CDR3 in DNA: TGTGCCAGCAGAATGCGGGAATGGGCTAATGAAAAACTGTTTTTT.

This clonotype was detected only a few times. The chain recombines TRBV20-1 with TRBJ2-3; TRBD2 aligns across 11 bases. This CDR3 contains 19 residues. CDR1 and CDR2 (germline): DFQATT, SNEGSKA (reference sequence). V was clipped by 6 bases and J by 0 bases; unmatched bases: 17. CDR3 in amino acids: CSAAPEIAGGLRSTDTQYF. The CDR3 nucleotides are TGCAGTGCAGCACCCGAGATAGCGGGGGGGTTAAGAAGCACAGATACGCAGTATTTT.

This rearrangement joins TRBV7-9 to TRBJ2-1, with 13 bases that match TRBD2. CDR3 size: 16 residues. The trim removed 5 bases at V and 9 bases at J, leaving 10 bases unmatched. From germline, CDR1 is SEHNR and CDR2 FQNEAQ (reference sequence). CDR3 sequence (DNA): TGTGCCAGCAGCCCGGCCGGGACTAGCGGGATTAGTGAGCAGTTCTTC. Protein: CASSPAGTSGISEQFF.

This clonotype was seen more than once but under ten times. The chain is built from TRBV5-1 and TRBJ1-2; D possibly corresponds to TRBD1 (5 bases). CDR3 length: 15 amino acids. V was shortened by 0 bases and J by 5 bases, with 14 bases between the two germline ends. Germline V gene lookup returns CDR1 SGHRS and CDR2 YFSETQ. CDR3 DNA: TGCGCCAGCAGCTTGGAACCGGGACGCGTTTATGGCTACACCTTC. Encoded protein: CASSLEPGRVYGYTF.

This sequence joins TRBV2 and TRBJ2-7; D is ambiguous. V shed 7 bases and J shed 4 bases, with 8 bases lying between them. The CDR3 is 11 amino acids. Germline CDR1 and CDR2: SNHLY and FYNNEI. CDR3 nucleotide sequence: TGTGCCAGCACCTCGGCATACGAGCAGTACTTC. It is translated as CASTSAYEQYF.

This clonotype was observed a handful of times. The rearrangement uses TRBV2 and TRBJ1-5; D unclear. Trimming shortened V by 6 bases and J by 4 bases, and 7 bases separated the two germline ends. Looked up from germline, CDR1 is SNHLY and CDR2 is FYNNEI. The CDR3 is 12 residues long. Here the CDR3 reads CASRAGNQPQHF. The CDR3 bases are TGTGCCAGCAGGGCCGGGAATCAGCCCCAGCATTTT.

The genes are TRBV5-5 and TRBJ2-3; TRBD2 matches 14 bases. The V and J ends lost 0 bases and 6 bases, in that order; junction bases with no gene match: 9. CDR1 is SGHKS, CDR2 YYEKEE, per germline (reference sequence). The CDR3 totals 18 residues. CDR3 region: CASSLGSGLAGVTDTQYF. CDR3 nucleotide sequence: TGTGCCAGCAGCTTGGGATCGGGACTAGCGGGAGTGACTGATACGCAGTATTTT.

This clonotype was seen a few times. The V and J genes are TRBV4-1 and TRBJ1-6; 7 bases are a match to TRBD1. Per the germline V gene, CDR1 is MGHRA and CDR2 is YSYEKL. The CDR3 has 17 residues. The junction had 10 bases not matched to a gene; V was cut back by 1 base and J by 7 bases. The chain's CDR3 is CASSQVGGQPWNSPLHF. CDR3 nucleotide sequence: TGCGCCAGCAGCCAAGTGGGGGGACAGCCGTGGAATTCACCCCTCCACTTT.